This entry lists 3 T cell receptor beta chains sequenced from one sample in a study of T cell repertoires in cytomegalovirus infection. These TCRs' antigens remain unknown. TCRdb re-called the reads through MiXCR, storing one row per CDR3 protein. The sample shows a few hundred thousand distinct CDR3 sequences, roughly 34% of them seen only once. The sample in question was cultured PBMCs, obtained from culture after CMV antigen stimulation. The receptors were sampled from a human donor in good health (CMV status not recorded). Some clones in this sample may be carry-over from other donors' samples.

The CDR3 DNA sequence: TGTGCCAGCAGCTTAGGGACAGGGGGCGACTATGGCTACACCTTC. It translates to CASSLGTGGDYGYTF. The J gene is TRBJ1-2, the V gene TRBV7-3; 12 nucleotides line up with TRBD1. The CDR3 has 15 residues. The germline CDR1 and CDR2 sequences are SGHTA and FQGTGA. V trimming: 2 bases; J trimming: 3 bases; junction bases outside the gene matches: 1.

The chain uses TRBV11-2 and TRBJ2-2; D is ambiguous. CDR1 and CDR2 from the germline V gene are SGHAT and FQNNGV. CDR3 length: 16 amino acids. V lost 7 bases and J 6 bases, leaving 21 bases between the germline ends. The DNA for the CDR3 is TGTGCCAGCACTTCACCGGAACTCATTATATCCGGGGAGCTGTTTTTT. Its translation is CASTSPELIISGELFF.

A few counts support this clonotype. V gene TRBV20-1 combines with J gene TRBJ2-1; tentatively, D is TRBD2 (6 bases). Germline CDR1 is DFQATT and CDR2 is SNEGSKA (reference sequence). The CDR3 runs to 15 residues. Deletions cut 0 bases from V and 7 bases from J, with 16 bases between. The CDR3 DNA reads TGCAGTGCTAGAGATCCCTCGGGGGAAGTTAATGAGCAGTTCTTC. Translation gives CSARDPSGEVNEQFF.